Listed here are 30 T cell receptor beta chains from one sample, sequenced in a study of OX40 agonist ivuxolimab in advanced cancers. Library preparation employed the immunoSEQ multiplex PCR assay. TCRdb carries this immuneACCESS record with in-frame sequences only. Its versions omit some clonotypes, under half of them owing to an unresolved V gene in the studies checked, with the rest unexplained. Within this sample are over 50,000 clones, with 80% to 95% of them counted one time only. The ten largest clones add up to over 10% of the sample. The material was CD4+ or CD8+ T cells sorted from blood, obtained in a trial of the OX40 agonist ivuxolimab. The receptors shown here come from an adult with an advanced solid tumor such as melanoma, head and neck, liver or kidney cancer.

The J gene is TRBJ2-7, the V gene TRBV6-6; possible D gene TRBD1, 6 bases. This CDR3 has 14 amino acids. Germline assignment: CDR1 MNHNY and CDR2 SVGAGI (reference sequence). Trimming removed 8 bases from V and 2 bases from J, with 16 bases in between. The CDR3 spells CASGYTGTPYEQYF. Written as DNA, the CDR3 is TGTGCCAGCGGGTACACAGGGACCCCCTACGAGCAGTACTTC.

The chain uses TRBV13 and TRBJ2-1, with 10 bases fitting TRBD1. Germline V gives CDR1 PRHDT, CDR2 FYEKMQ (reference sequence). The CDR3 has 14 amino acids. J was trimmed by 6 bases and V by 4 bases; bases with no gene match: 3. CDR3 DNA: TGTGCCAGCAGCTCAGGACAGGGGGGCAATGAGCAGTTCTTC. This encodes CASSSGQGGNEQFF.

V is TRBV11-2 and J is TRBJ2-2; D is possibly TRBD2 (5 bases). With 2 bases removed from V and 3 bases from J, the gap between germline ends came to 16 bases. CDR1 SGHAT and CDR2 FQNNGV come from the germline V gene. This CDR3 is 17 amino acids long. This chain's CDR3 is CASSLIVGGFYTGELFF. The CDR3 nucleotides read TGTGCCAGCAGCTTAATAGTAGGCGGGTTTTACACCGGGGAGCTGTTTTTT.

The chain is built from TRBV15 and TRBJ2-1; D not resolved. This CDR3 region has 11 residues. V was shortened by 0 bases and J by 10 bases, with 4 bases between the two germline ends. The germline V gene encodes CDR1 LNHNV and CDR2 YYDKDF (reference sequence). The chain's CDR3 is CATSREGEQFF. DNA of the CDR3: TGTGCCACCAGCAGAGAGGGGGAGCAGTTCTTC.

The rearrangement uses TRBV2 and TRBJ1-6, with D maybe TRBD1 (5 bases). Germline assignment: CDR1 SNHLY and CDR2 FYNNEI. V shed 3 bases and J shed 7 bases, with 10 bases lying between them. The CDR3 is 14 residues long. CDR3: CASSEVRGNSPLHF. The CDR3 DNA sequence: TGTGCCAGCAGTGAGGTTAGGGGCAATTCACCCCTCCACTTT.

The V call is TRBV10-3, the J call TRBJ2-1, with 8 positions matching TRBD2. The length of the CDR3 is 16 residues. V trimming: 0 bases; J trimming: 9 bases; junction bases outside the gene matches: 10. In germline, CDR1 is ENHRY, CDR2 SYGVKD. Written as DNA, the CDR3 is TGTGCCATCAGTGAGTCTGGGGACCGTAGCGGGATTGAGCAGTTCTTC. It is translated as CAISESGDRSGIEQFF.

The CDR3 nucleotides read TGTGCCACCACCGGGCGGGAGGGCCGGTACAATGAGCAGTTCTTC. Protein: CATTGREGRYNEQFF. This chain joins TRBV6-5 and TRBJ2-1; 9 nucleotides line up with TRBD2. Germline V gene lookup returns CDR1 MNHEY and CDR2 SVGAGI. The CDR3 extends over 15 amino acids. V was clipped by 10 bases and J by 4 bases; unmatched bases: 11.

The CDR3 here is CASSPPPGSSYNEQFF. The CDR3 nucleotides are TGTGCCAGCAGCCCCCCCCCTGGGAGCTCCTACAATGAGCAGTTCTTC. V and J are TRBV7-2 and TRBJ2-1; a weak D match, TRBD2 (5 bases). The germline V gene encodes CDR1 SGHTA and CDR2 FQGNSA. V lost 5 bases to trimming and J lost 0 bases, with 14 bases between them. This CDR3 is built from 16 residues. Complete variable domain (other parts from reference TRBV7-2 and TRBJ2-1): GAGVSQSPSNKVTEKGKDVELRCDPISGHTALYWYRQSLGQGLEFLIYFQGNSAPDKSGLPSDRFSAERTGGSVSTLTIQRTQQEDSAVYLCASSPPPGSSYNEQFFGPGTRLTVL.

The CDR3 nucleotides are TGTGCCAGCAGCTTGGGACTAGCGGGAGCCTACGAGCAGTACTTC. This sequence encodes CASSLGLAGAYEQYF. This chain uses TRBV5-4 with TRBJ2-7; TRBD2 matches at 12 bases. CDR1 is SGHNT and CDR2 is YYREEE in the germline V gene (reference sequence). The CDR3 covers 15 residues. The ends lost 0 bases at V and 2 bases at J; junction bases unmatched: 0.

This CDR3 is CASSPWVRKGNEQFF. Here the CDR3 DNA reads TGTGCCAGTAGTCCTTGGGTCCGGAAAGGCAATGAGCAGTTCTTC. This chain joins TRBV19 and TRBJ2-1; D unclear. This CDR3 is 15 amino acids long. Deletions cut 5 bases from V and 6 bases from J, with 17 bases between. The germline V gene encodes CDR1 LNHDA and CDR2 SQIVND (reference sequence).

The chain carries TRBV7-3 and TRBJ2-2; D gene ambiguous. Trimming removed 0 bases from V and 5 bases from J, with 1 base in between. CDR3 length equals 12 residues. In germline, CDR1 is SGHTA, CDR2 FQGTGA. As DNA, the CDR3 is TGTGCCAGCAGCTTAACTACCGGGGAGCTGTTTTTT. Encoded protein: CASSLTTGELFF. The full variable domain, rest sourced from reference TRBV7-3 and TRBJ2-2, is GAGVSQTPSNKVTEKGKYVELRCDPISGHTALYWYRQSLGQGPEFLIYFQGTGAADDSGLPNDRFFAVRPEGSVSTLKIQRTERGDSAVYLCASSLTTGELFFGEGSRLTVL.

The V call is TRBV9, the J call TRBJ2-1; D is perhaps TRBD1 or TRBD2 (5 bases each). The V end was cut by 0 bases, the J end by 10 bases, with 8 bases between. CDR3 length equals 12 residues. In germline, CDR1 is SGDLS, CDR2 YYNGEE. The CDR3 reads CASSVGGYEQFF. The CDR3 DNA sequence: TGTGCCAGCAGCGTAGGGGGGTACGAGCAGTTCTTC.

This chain joins TRBV6-5 and TRBJ1-2; D might be TRBD1 (5 bases). The CDR3 has 14 amino acids. Between the trimmed V and J ends, which lost 5 bases and 5 bases, there was a span of 15 bases. The germline CDR1 and CDR2 sequences are MNHEY and SVGAGI. CDR3 coding DNA: TGTGCCAGCAGTGAAGACTGGGAGGGGTATGGCTACACCTTC. Translated: CASSEDWEGYGYTF.

The rearrangement joins TRBV2 to TRBJ1-2; D is uncertain. The CDR3 loop spans 10 amino acids. Germline V lookup: CDR1 SNHLY, CDR2 FYNNEI. V lost 7 bases to trimming and J lost 7 bases, with 7 bases between them. The CDR3 sequence is CASIWVGYTF. CDR3 nucleotides: TGTGCCAGCATATGGGTTGGCTACACCTTC. Looking up the rest from reference TRBV2 and TRBJ1-2 gives the full variable domain: EPEVTQTPSHQVTQMGQEVILRCVPISNHLYFYWYRQILGQKVEFLVSFYNNEISEKSEIFDDQFSVERPDGSNFTLKIRSTKLEDSAMYFCASIWVGYTFGSGTRLTVV.

The chain combines TRBV19 with TRBJ1-1, with D maybe TRBD1 (5 bases). Trimming removed 7 bases at V and 8 bases at J, with 11 bases between. Germline V CDR1 and CDR2: LNHDA, SQIVND (reference sequence). The CDR3 length is 11 residues. CDR3 residues: CASTGGSEAFF. CDR3 nucleotides: TGTGCCAGTACTGGGGGTAGCGAAGCTTTCTTT. Full variable domain (outside the CDR3, taken from reference TRBV19 and TRBJ1-1): DGGITQSPKYLFRKEGQNVTLSCEQNLNHDAMYWYRQDPGQGLRLIYYSQIVNDFQKGDIAEGYSVSREKKESFPLTVTSAQKNPTAFYLCASTGGSEAFFGQGTRLTVV.

The genes are TRBV6-5 and TRBJ2-5; 11 bases match TRBD2. The J call is uncertain, as TRBJ2-7 better fits the DNA end. The CDR3 covers 15 residues. The V gene's germline CDR1 is MNHEY and CDR2 SVGAGI. The CDR3 sequence: CASSSLAGGPDEQYF. The CDR3, as DNA: TGTGCCAGCAGTTCCTTAGCGGGGGGGCCAGACGAGCAGTACTTC.

The J gene is TRBJ2-1, the V gene TRBV30; a possible D gene is TRBD2 (6 bases). The CDR3 runs to 14 residues. V shed 2 bases and J shed 11 bases, with 19 bases lying between them. CDR1 GTSNPN and CDR2 SVGIG come from the germline V gene (reference sequence). The CDR3 bases are TGTGCCTGGAGTTTAGCGGTCGGGGACTCTAAGCAGTTCTTC. It encodes CAWSLAVGDSKQFF.

This clone has just one count. The V and J genes are TRBV11-2 and TRBJ1-1; maybe TRBD1 (6 bases). The CDR3 runs to 16 residues. CDR1 is SGHAT and CDR2 is FQNNGV in the germline V gene. Trimming cost V 1 base and J 0 bases, with 12 bases left between them. CDR3: CASSLVQGQLNTEAFF. The CDR3 DNA reads TGTGCCAGCAGCTTAGTGCAGGGACAATTGAACACTGAAGCTTTCTTT.

V and J are TRBV6-6 and TRBJ1-1; 7 bases are a match to TRBD1. Trimming removed 6 bases from V and 4 bases from J; junction bases left unmatched: 8. Per germline, CDR1 MNHNY and CDR2 SVGAGI (reference sequence). The CDR3 consists of 14 residues. The CDR3, as DNA: TGTGCCAGCAGATACAGGGGCGGAGGCACTGAAGCTTTCTTT. This codes for CASRYRGGGTEAFF.

The chain links TRBV6-5 to TRBJ1-2; TRBD1 matches at 8 bases. V shed 0 bases, J shed 12 bases, and the junction held 6 bases outside the gene matches. The CDR3 runs 13 residues. Germline loops: CDR1 MNHEY, CDR2 SVGAGI. This CDR3 reads CASSYSMDRDNTF. Written as DNA, the CDR3 is TGTGCCAGCAGTTACTCCATGGACAGGGATAACACCTTC.

The V and J genes are TRBV10-3 and TRBJ2-5; TRBD2 agrees at 9 bases. The V gene's germline CDR1 is ENHRY and CDR2 SYGVKD. With V trimmed by 6 bases and J by 1 base, 6 bases remained unmatched. This CDR3 has 15 residues. In DNA, the CDR3 is TGTGCCATCAGCGAGAGCGGGGGGCGCCAAGAGACCCAGTACTTC. Its translation is CAISESGGRQETQYF.

The V call is TRBV9, the J call TRBJ1-4, with 9 positions matching TRBD1. The trim removed 4 bases at V and 6 bases at J, leaving 7 bases unmatched. CDR3 length equals 15 residues. Looked up from germline, CDR1 is SGDLS and CDR2 is YYNGEE. The CDR3 DNA reads TGTGCCAGCAGCCCCTGGGACAGGGTCTATGAAAAACTGTTTTTT. This codes for CASSPWDRVYEKLFF. Variable domain in full (rest from reference TRBV9 and TRBJ1-4): DSGVTQTPKHLITATGQRVTLRCSPRSGDLSVYWYQQSLDQGLQFLIQYYNGEERAKGNILERFSAQQFPDLHSELNLSSLELGDSALYFCASSPWDRVYEKLFFGSGTQLSVL.

The CDR3 is CASALGPSYEQYF. Here the CDR3 DNA reads TGTGCTAGTGCCTTGGGTCCCTCCTACGAGCAGTACTTC. The chain recombines TRBV12-5 with TRBJ2-7; D not resolved. Germline CDR1 reads LGHNT; CDR2 reads FRNRAP. V lost 7 bases, J lost 0 bases, and 10 bases lay in between. This CDR3 region has 13 residues.

The chain links TRBV5-6 to TRBJ2-7; the D call may be TRBD1 or TRBD2 (6 bases each). Germline CDR1 reads SGHDT; CDR2 reads YYEEEE. The CDR3 totals 11 residues. The V and J ends lost 4 bases and 6 bases respectively, with 8 bases between them. CDR3 nucleotides: TGTGCCAGCAGCGGGGGGCTCGAGCAGTACTTC. Its translation is CASSGGLEQYF.

The chain employs TRBV27 and TRBJ1-2; D not resolved. Between the trimmed V and J ends, which lost 5 bases and 4 bases, there was a span of 11 bases. Germline CDR1 is MNHEY and CDR2 is SMNVEV (reference sequence). The CDR3 contains 13 residues. DNA for the CDR3: TGTGCCAGCAGTACCGGACGGTTCTATGGCTACACCTTC. Protein product: CASSTGRFYGYTF.

The chain combines TRBV5-5 with TRBJ1-2; unclear D gene. The V gene's germline CDR1 is SGHKS and CDR2 YYEKEE (reference sequence). Trimming pared 4 bases from V and 4 bases from J, leaving 14 bases between. The CDR3 is made up of 14 amino acids. The CDR3 DNA reads TGTGCCAGCAGCCCGGGCGGCACCCCCTATGGCTACACCTTC. This sequence encodes CASSPGGTPYGYTF.

This chain links TRBV7-6 with TRBJ2-7; 12 bases fit TRBD2. Unmatched junction bases numbered 3, after V lost 5 bases and J lost 4 bases. The CDR3 is 14 residues long. Germline lookup yields CDR1 SGHVS and CDR2 FNYEAQ. The CDR3 spells CASSPGTSGYEQYF. For the CDR3, the DNA is TGTGCCAGCAGCCCAGGGACTAGCGGGTACGAGCAGTACTTC.

The rearrangement links TRBV13 to TRBJ1-1; maybe TRBD1 (5 bases). The CDR3 sequence is 15 residues long. V was pared by 2 bases and J by 1 base, with 11 bases between. CDR1 and CDR2 from the germline V gene are PRHDT and FYEKMQ (reference sequence). DNA for the CDR3: TGTGCCAGCAGCTTACCCTCAGGGAAGAACACTGAAGCTTTCTTT. Its translation: CASSLPSGKNTEAFF.

This clone was found a few times. V is TRBV5-1 and J is TRBJ1-5, with 8 bases identical to TRBD1. The CDR3 is 16 residues long. The ends lost 0 bases at V and 5 bases at J; junction bases unmatched: 7. The germline CDR1 and CDR2 sequences are SGHRS and YFSETQ. CDR3 loop: CASSLETQGADQPQHF. The CDR3 region has the DNA TGCGCCAGCAGCTTGGAGACGCAGGGGGCCGATCAGCCCCAGCATTTT.

J is TRBJ1-1 and V is TRBV5-4; D is unresolved. V lost 0 bases and J lost 4, with 1 base in between. This CDR3 spans 11 amino acids. CDR1 is SGHNT and CDR2 is YYREEE in the germline V gene (reference sequence). CDR3: CASSLGTEAFF. The CDR3 region has the DNA TGTGCCAGCAGCTTGGGCACTGAAGCTTTCTTT.